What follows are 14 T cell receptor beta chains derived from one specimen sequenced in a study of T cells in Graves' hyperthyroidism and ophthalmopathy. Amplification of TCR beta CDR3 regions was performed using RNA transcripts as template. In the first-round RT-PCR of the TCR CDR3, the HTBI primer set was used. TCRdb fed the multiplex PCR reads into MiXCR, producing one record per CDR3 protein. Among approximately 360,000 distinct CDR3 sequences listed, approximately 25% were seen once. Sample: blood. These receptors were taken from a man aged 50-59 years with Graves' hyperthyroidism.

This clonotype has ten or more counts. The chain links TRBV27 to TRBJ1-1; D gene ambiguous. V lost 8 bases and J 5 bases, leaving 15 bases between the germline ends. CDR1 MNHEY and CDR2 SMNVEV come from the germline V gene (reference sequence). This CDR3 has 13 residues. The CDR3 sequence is CASARLVGTEAFF. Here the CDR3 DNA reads TGTGCCAGCGCCCGACTGGTAGGGACTGAAGCTTTCTTT.

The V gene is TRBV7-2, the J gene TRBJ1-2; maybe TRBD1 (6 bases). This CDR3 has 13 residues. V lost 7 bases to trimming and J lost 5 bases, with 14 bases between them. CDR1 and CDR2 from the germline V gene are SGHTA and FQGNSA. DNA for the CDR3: TGTGCCAGCACCTCAAGGCAGGGGTATGGCTACACCTTC. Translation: CASTSRQGYGYTF.

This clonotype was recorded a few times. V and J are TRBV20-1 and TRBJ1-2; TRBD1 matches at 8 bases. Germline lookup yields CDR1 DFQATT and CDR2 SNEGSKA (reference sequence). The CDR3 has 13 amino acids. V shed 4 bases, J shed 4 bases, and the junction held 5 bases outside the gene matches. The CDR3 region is CSANRGVGYGYTF. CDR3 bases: TGCAGTGCTAACAGGGGGGTGGGCTATGGCTACACCTTC.

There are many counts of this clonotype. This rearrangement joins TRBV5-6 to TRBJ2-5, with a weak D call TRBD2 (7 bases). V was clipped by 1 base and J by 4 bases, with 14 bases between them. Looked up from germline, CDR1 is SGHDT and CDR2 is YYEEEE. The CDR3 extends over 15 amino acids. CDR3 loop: CASSLPGGGGETQYF. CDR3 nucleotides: TGTGCCAGCAGCTTGCCGGGCGGGGGCGGAGAGACCCAGTACTTC.

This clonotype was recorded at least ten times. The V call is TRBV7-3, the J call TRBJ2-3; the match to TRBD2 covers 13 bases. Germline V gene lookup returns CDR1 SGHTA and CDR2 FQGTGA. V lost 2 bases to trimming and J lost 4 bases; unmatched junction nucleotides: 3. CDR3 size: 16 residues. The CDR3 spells CASSLGTSGKADTQYF. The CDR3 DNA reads TGTGCCAGCAGCTTAGGGACTAGCGGGAAGGCAGATACGCAGTATTTT.

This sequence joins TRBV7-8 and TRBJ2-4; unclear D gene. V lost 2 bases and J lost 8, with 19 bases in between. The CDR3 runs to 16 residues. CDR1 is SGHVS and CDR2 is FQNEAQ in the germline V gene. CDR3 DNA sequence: TGTGCCAGCAGCTTATACCTCTGGGCAGTTGAAGACATTCAGTACTTC. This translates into CASSLYLWAVEDIQYF.

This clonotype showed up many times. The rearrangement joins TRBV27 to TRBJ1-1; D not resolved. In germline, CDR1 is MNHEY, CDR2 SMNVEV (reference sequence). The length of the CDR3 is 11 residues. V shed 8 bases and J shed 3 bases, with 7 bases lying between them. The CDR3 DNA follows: TGTGCCAGCGCATACGACACTGAAGCTTTCTTT. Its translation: CASAYDTEAFF.

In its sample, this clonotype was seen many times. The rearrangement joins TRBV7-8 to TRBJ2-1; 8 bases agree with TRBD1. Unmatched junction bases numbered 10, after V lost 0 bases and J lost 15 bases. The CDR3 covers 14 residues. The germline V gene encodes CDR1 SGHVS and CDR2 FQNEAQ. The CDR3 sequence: CASSLAGQVFLPFF. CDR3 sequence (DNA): TGTGCCAGCAGCTTAGCGGGACAGGTATTTCTTCCGTTCTTC.

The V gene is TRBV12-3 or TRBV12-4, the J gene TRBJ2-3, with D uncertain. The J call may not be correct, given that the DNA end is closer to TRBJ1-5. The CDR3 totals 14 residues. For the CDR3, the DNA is TGTGCCAGCAGATCTAGCGCGAGCACAGATACGCAGCATTTT. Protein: CASRSSASTDTQHF.

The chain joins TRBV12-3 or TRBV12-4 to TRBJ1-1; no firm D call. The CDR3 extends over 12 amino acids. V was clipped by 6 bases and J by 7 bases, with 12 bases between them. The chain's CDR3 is CASSLFGREAFF. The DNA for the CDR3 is TGTGCCAGCAGCTTATTTGGTCGTGAAGCTTTCTTT.

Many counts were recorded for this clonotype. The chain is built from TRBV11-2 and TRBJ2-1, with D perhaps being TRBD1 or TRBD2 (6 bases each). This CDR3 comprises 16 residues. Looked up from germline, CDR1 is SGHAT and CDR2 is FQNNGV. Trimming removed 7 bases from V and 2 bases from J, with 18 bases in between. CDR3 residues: CASTAQGGSPYNEQFF. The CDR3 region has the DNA TGTGCCAGCACCGCACAAGGGGGGTCGCCCTACAATGAGCAGTTCTTC.

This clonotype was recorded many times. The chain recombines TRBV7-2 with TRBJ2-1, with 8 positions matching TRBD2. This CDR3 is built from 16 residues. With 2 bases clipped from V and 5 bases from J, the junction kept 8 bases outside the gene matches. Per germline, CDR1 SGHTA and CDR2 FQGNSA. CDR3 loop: CASSLSNGLANNEQFF. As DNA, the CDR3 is TGTGCCAGCAGCTTAAGTAACGGACTAGCCAACAATGAGCAGTTCTTC.

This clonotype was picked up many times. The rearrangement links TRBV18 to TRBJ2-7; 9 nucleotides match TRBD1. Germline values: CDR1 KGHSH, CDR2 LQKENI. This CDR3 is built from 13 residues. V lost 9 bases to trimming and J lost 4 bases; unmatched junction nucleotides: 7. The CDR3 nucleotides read TGTGCCAGTCGCACAGGGGGCGAGTACGAGCAGTACTTC. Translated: CASRTGGEYEQYF.

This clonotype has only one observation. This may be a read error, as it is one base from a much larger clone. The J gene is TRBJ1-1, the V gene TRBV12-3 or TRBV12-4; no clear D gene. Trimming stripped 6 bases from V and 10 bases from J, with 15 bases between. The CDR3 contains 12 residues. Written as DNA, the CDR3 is TGTGCCAGCAGCCCGAACCCGGAACCAGCTTTCTTT. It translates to CASSPNPEPAFF.